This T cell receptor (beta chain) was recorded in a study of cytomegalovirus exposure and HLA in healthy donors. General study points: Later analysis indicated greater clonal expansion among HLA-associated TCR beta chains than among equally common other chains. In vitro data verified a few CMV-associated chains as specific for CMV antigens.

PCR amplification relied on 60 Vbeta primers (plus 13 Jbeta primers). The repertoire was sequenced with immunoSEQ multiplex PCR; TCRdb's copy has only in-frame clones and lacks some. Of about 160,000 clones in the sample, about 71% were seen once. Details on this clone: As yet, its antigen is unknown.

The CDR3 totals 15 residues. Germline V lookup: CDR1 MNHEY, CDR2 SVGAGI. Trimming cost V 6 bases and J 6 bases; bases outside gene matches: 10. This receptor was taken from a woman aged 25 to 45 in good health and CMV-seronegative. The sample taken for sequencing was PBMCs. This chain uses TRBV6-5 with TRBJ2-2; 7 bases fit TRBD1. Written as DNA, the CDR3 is TGTGCCAGCAGCCAGGGGGTTTTTAGTTCCGGGGAGCTGTTTTTT. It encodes CASSQGVFSSGELFF.